Following are 27 T cell receptor beta chains from one sample sequenced in a study of blood T cell repertoires in COVID-19. Sequencing used immunoSEQ multiplex PCR; TCRdb keeps in-frame clones, though not all of them. The table includes about 190,000 clones, around 76% detected once. The sequencing input was PBMCs or T cells enriched from blood (not recorded which). The receptors were sampled from a woman between 50 and 59 years old with acute COVID-19.

This clone has only a few counts. This chain uses TRBV3-1 (or the pseudogene TRBV3-2) with TRBJ1-2; TRBD1 agrees at 11 bases. This CDR3 region has 17 residues. The V gene end was trimmed by 4 bases and the J gene end by 3 bases; junction bases not matched to a gene: 10. Germline V gene sequence: CDR1 LGHDT, CDR2 YNNKEL (reference sequence). CDR3 sequence (DNA): TGTGCCAGCAGCCTCCGGGACAGGGGGTGGGATCACTATGGCTACACCTTC. Protein sequence: CASSLRDRGWDHYGYTF.

The genes are TRBV6-6 and TRBJ2-1; TRBD1 is a possible D gene (6 bases). The CDR3 has 16 residues. Germline V gives CDR1 MNHNY, CDR2 SVGAGI (reference sequence). The V and J ends lost 6 bases and 7 bases respectively, with 22 bases between them. CDR3 region: CASRRIGQLNVNEQFF. CDR3 coding DNA: TGTGCCAGCAGGAGGATAGGACAGCTTAACGTGAATGAGCAGTTCTTC.

The V and J genes are TRBV5-1 and TRBJ1-1; TRBD1 aligns across 8 bases. With 9 bases clipped from V and 4 bases from J, the junction kept 11 bases outside the gene matches. The CDR3 covers 14 residues. The germline gives CDR1 SGHRS, CDR2 YFSETQ. For the CDR3, the DNA is TGCGCCACTGGACAGGGAGGATCGACCACTGAAGCTTTCTTT. It codes for CATGQGGSTTEAFF.

The gene calls are TRBV6-6 and TRBJ1-5, with 9 bases that match TRBD1. V trimming: 5 bases; J trimming: 0 bases; junction bases outside the gene matches: 11. Germline V CDR1 and CDR2: MNHNY, SVGAGI (reference sequence). The CDR3 extends over 18 amino acids. CDR3 in amino acids: CASSPNSGTGSSNQPQHF. CDR3 DNA: TGTGCCAGCAGTCCGAACTCCGGGACAGGGTCTAGCAATCAGCCCCAGCATTTT.

The chain uses TRBV6-1 and TRBJ2-7; D is uncertain. Germline lookup yields CDR1 MNHNS and CDR2 SASEGT. Deletions cut 0 bases from V and 10 bases from J, with 10 bases between. The CDR3 consists of 12 residues. The CDR3: CASSEAPGTQYV. In DNA form, the CDR3 reads TGTGCCAGCAGTGAAGCTCCAGGCACACAGTACGTC.

V and J are TRBV2 and TRBJ1-5; D perhaps matches TRBD1 (6 bases). The V and J ends lost 6 bases and 7 bases respectively, with 22 bases between them. This CDR3 is 16 amino acids long. Germline V gene data show CDR1 as SNHLY and CDR2 as FYNNEI. Here the CDR3 reads CASRMPRGGLGQPQHF. CDR3 coding DNA: TGTGCCAGCAGAATGCCTAGGGGGGGATTGGGGCAGCCCCAGCATTTT. The whole variable domain, filled in from reference TRBV2 and TRBJ1-5, reads EPEVTQTPSHQVTQMGQEVILRCVPISNHLYFYWYRQILGQKVEFLVSFYNNEISEKSEIFDDQFSVERPDGSNFTLKIRSTKLEDSAMYFCASRMPRGGLGQPQHFGDGTRLSIL.

This rearrangement joins TRBV7-8 to TRBJ2-3; D unresolved. Trimming pared 6 bases from V and 6 bases from J, leaving 16 bases between. Germline V lookup: CDR1 SGHVS, CDR2 FQNEAQ. The CDR3 extends over 14 amino acids. The CDR3 DNA follows: TGTGCCAGCAGTGGTCCGTCGCAGGTGGATACGCAGTATTTT. This translates into CASSGPSQVDTQYF.

This clone was seen more than once but under ten times. The chain carries TRBV7-6 and TRBJ2-1, with 7 bases matching TRBD2. J lost 2 bases, V lost 2 bases, and 6 bases had no gene match. The CDR3 consists of 16 residues. Germline V gene data show CDR1 as SGHVS and CDR2 as FNYEAQ. CDR3: CASSLTAGAPYNEQFF. CDR3 nucleotides: TGTGCCAGCAGCTTAACGGCGGGAGCTCCCTACAATGAGCAGTTCTTC.

As concerns this clone: This sample includes further DNA sequences coding for the same CDR3. The J gene is TRBJ1-2, the V gene TRBV15; 7 nucleotides agree with TRBD1. The CDR3 is 14 residues long. V lost 0 bases to trimming and J lost 4 bases; unmatched junction nucleotides: 2. The germline V gene encodes CDR1 LNHNV and CDR2 YYDKDF (reference sequence). CDR3 DNA sequence: TGTGCCACCAGCAGAGATCGGACAGGCTATGGCTACACCTTC. Translated, it gives CATSRDRTGYGYTF.

Only a few counts were recorded for this clone. The chain employs TRBV7-9 and TRBJ1-4; the D gene is possibly TRBD1 (5 bases). The ends were cut back, 2 bases at V and 8 bases at J, with 18 bases in the middle. Looked up from germline, CDR1 is SEHNR and CDR2 is FQNEAQ (reference sequence). The length of the CDR3 is 16 residues. CDR3 DNA sequence: TGTGCCAGCAGCTTATTTGTATCGCAGGGTGAAGAAAAACTGTTTTTT. This sequence encodes CASSLFVSQGEEKLFF. Full variable domain (missing parts from reference TRBV7-9 and TRBJ1-4): DTGVSQNPRHKITKRGQNVTFRCDPISEHNRLYWYRQTLGQGPEFLTYFQNEAQLEKSRLLSDRFSAERPKGSFSTLEIQRTEQGDSAMYLCASSLFVSQGEEKLFFGSGTQLSVL.

V gene TRBV6-5 combines with J gene TRBJ1-5; D not resolved. The V end lost 6 bases, the J end lost 3 bases, and 9 bases lay between the germline ends. The CDR3 has 13 residues. The germline gives CDR1 MNHEY, CDR2 SVGAGI. The CDR3 region is CASREVSNQPQHF. The CDR3 DNA reads as TGTGCCAGCAGGGAGGTTTCCAATCAGCCCCAGCATTTT.

This clone was seen a few times. The chain joins TRBV5-1 to TRBJ2-1; D might be TRBD2 (5 bases). Germline CDR1 reads SGHRS; CDR2 reads YFSETQ. V dropped 0 bases and J dropped 6 bases, with 16 bases sitting between them. This CDR3 spans 16 amino acids. This chain's CDR3 is CASSLAGEFPANEQFF. The CDR3 bases are TGCGCCAGCAGCTTGGCCGGGGAATTTCCGGCCAATGAGCAGTTCTTC.

V is TRBV4-1 and J is TRBJ2-5, with D tentatively TRBD1 (6 bases). Germline loops: CDR1 MGHRA, CDR2 YSYEKL. V dropped 5 bases and J dropped 5 bases, with 18 bases sitting between them. The CDR3 spans 15 residues. This chain's CDR3 is CASSSPGHGSETQYF. In DNA form, the CDR3 reads TGCGCCAGCAGCTCCCCGGGACACGGGTCGGAGACCCAGTACTTC.

The table lists this clone with a count of one. J is TRBJ2-5 and V is TRBV6-5, with a tentative D call TRBD2 (5 bases). The CDR3 has 13 amino acids. V lost 7 bases and J 5 bases, leaving 14 bases between the germline ends. Germline values: CDR1 MNHEY, CDR2 SVGAGI. CDR3 sequence (DNA): TGTGCCAGCATTAAAACGGGATACGAGACCCAGTACTTC. As protein: CASIKTGYETQYF.

This chain links TRBV18 with TRBJ1-1; TRBD1 might be the D (6 bases). Germline V gene lookup returns CDR1 KGHSH and CDR2 LQKENI. CDR3 size: 16 residues. Trimming left V 5 bases short and J 0 bases short, with 16 bases between. As DNA, the CDR3 is TGTGCCAGCTCATCCCGGGGGGGGCCTTTGAACACTGAAGCTTTCTTT. It translates to CASSSRGGPLNTEAFF.

This chain joins TRBV25-1 and TRBJ1-2; D uncertain. Trimming shortened V by 6 bases and J by 4 bases, and 6 bases separated the two germline ends. This CDR3 region has 11 residues. Germline V lookup: CDR1 MGHDK, CDR2 SYGVNS. CDR3 amino acids: CASRGSYGYTF. The CDR3 DNA reads as TGTGCCAGCAGGGGGAGCTATGGCTACACCTTC.

V usage is TRBV7-3 and J usage is TRBJ2-2; no clear D gene. V gave up 4 bases and J gave up 7 bases, with 16 bases separating them. Looked up from germline, CDR1 is SGHTA and CDR2 is FQGTGA. The CDR3 has 15 residues. The CDR3 DNA reads as TGTGCCAGCAGCTCCCCGGCAGGTGGGCACGGGGAGCTGTTTTTT. The encoded protein is CASSSPAGGHGELFF.

This clone has more than one count but fewer than ten. The chain employs TRBV11-3 and TRBJ1-1; D is unresolved. Per the germline V gene, CDR1 is SGHNT and CDR2 is YENEEA. This CDR3 region has 18 residues. Trimming pared 0 bases from V and 0 bases from J, leaving 17 bases between. As DNA, the CDR3 is TGTGCCAGCAGCTTAGATCCCCCGCTCACGAGAATGAACACTGAAGCTTTCTTT. Amino acid sequence: CASSLDPPLTRMNTEAFF.

The rearrangement joins TRBV5-1 to TRBJ1-2; 9 bases match TRBD1. The CDR3 consists of 14 residues. J was trimmed by 4 bases and V by 0 bases; bases with no gene match: 1. CDR1 and CDR2 from the germline V gene are SGHRS and YFSETQ. The CDR3 loop is CASSLGTGAYGYTF. CDR3 sequence (DNA): TGCGCCAGCAGCTTGGGGACAGGGGCCTATGGCTACACCTTC.

A note on this clone: Other DNA sequences in the same sample also yield this CDR3. The chain recombines TRBV24-1 with TRBJ1-2, with TRBD1 matching 11 bases. Germline V CDR1 and CDR2: KGHDR, SFDVKD. The CDR3 spans 15 residues. Losses at the gene ends were 4 bases for V and 3 bases for J; bases not matched to a gene: 3. The CDR3 coding sequence is TGTGCCACCAGTGACCCGGGACAGGGGGACTATGGCTACACCTTC. Amino acids: CATSDPGQGDYGYTF.

The V call is TRBV7-2, the J call TRBJ1-1; 7 positions agree with TRBD1. Germline CDR1 SGHTA, CDR2 FQGNSA. The ends lost 3 bases at V and 4 bases at J; junction bases unmatched: 8. The CDR3 is 15 amino acids. The CDR3 sequence: CASSFPTGRSTEAFF. DNA of the CDR3: TGTGCCAGCAGCTTCCCGACAGGGCGGAGCACTGAAGCTTTCTTT.

The chain links TRBV5-1 to TRBJ2-5, with TRBD2 matching 14 bases. The CDR3 extends over 16 amino acids. The germline CDR1 and CDR2 sequences are SGHRS and YFSETQ. V was pared by 4 bases and J by 1 base, with 3 bases of the junction left unmatched. CDR3: CASSRGLAGVQETQYF. CDR3 DNA sequence: TGCGCCAGCAGCCGGGGACTAGCGGGGGTCCAAGAGACCCAGTACTTC.

The chain has TRBV7-7 and TRBJ1-5; the D is unclear. Germline V gene lookup returns CDR1 SSHAT and CDR2 FNYEAQ (reference sequence). Trimming stripped 5 bases from V and 4 bases from J, with 15 bases between. There are 15 residues in the CDR3. In nucleotides, the CDR3 is TGTGCCAGCAGCGGGCCTAATTCACAGAATCAGCCCCAGCATTTT. Amino acid sequence: CASSGPNSQNQPQHF.

This sequence joins TRBV28 and TRBJ1-1; TRBD1 matches at 10 bases. The germline V gene encodes CDR1 MDHEN and CDR2 SYDVKM. V shed 4 bases, J shed 2 bases, and the junction held 1 base outside the gene matches. The CDR3 extends over 14 amino acids. The CDR3 reads CASSWDRGNTEAFF. The CDR3 region has the DNA TGTGCCAGCAGTTGGGACAGGGGCAACACTGAAGCTTTCTTT.

The chain carries TRBV5-1 and TRBJ2-3; 13 bases line up with TRBD2. CDR1 and CDR2 (germline): SGHRS, YFSETQ. V shed 4 bases, J shed 5 bases, and the junction held 7 bases outside the gene matches. The length of the CDR3 is 16 residues. CDR3 in amino acids: CASSAGTSGVVDTQYF. CDR3 coding DNA: TGCGCCAGCAGCGCCGGGACTAGCGGGGTGGTAGATACGCAGTATTTT. Together with reference TRBV5-1 and TRBJ2-3, the CDR3 gives the full variable domain: KAGVTQTPRYLIKTRGQQVTLSCSPISGHRSVSWYQQTPGQGLQFLFEYFSETQRNKGNFPGRFSGRQFSNSRSEMNVSTLELGDSALYLCASSAGTSGVVDTQYFGPGTRLTVL.

The chain employs TRBV24-1 and TRBJ1-5; 8 bases are a match to TRBD1. Germline V gene lookup returns CDR1 KGHDR and CDR2 SFDVKD. The CDR3 has 15 amino acids. V was clipped by 2 bases and J by 7 bases; unmatched bases: 6. The CDR3 region has the DNA TGTGCCACCAGTGATTCCGCAGGGGGCGGACAGCCCCAGCATTTT. Protein sequence: CATSDSAGGGQPQHF.

The rearrangement uses TRBV19 and TRBJ2-1; a possible D gene is TRBD2 (6 bases). Germline V gene lookup returns CDR1 LNHDA and CDR2 SQIVND (reference sequence). The CDR3 covers 12 residues. Trimming pared 4 bases from V and 7 bases from J, leaving 8 bases between. CDR3: CASSTGDNEQFF. The DNA of the CDR3 is TGTGCCAGTAGTACGGGGGATAATGAGCAGTTCTTC.